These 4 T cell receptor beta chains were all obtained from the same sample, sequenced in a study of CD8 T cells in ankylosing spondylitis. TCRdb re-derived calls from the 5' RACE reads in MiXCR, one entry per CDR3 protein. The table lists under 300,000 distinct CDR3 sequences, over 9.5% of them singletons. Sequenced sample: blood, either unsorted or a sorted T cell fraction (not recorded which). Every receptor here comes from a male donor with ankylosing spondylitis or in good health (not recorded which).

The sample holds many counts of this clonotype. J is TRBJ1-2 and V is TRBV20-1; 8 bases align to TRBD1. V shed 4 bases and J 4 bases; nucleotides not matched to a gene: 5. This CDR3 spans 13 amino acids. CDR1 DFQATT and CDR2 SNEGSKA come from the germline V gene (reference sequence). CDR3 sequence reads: CSAKADRAYGYTF. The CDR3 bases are TGCAGTGCTAAGGCGGACAGGGCCTATGGCTACACCTTC.

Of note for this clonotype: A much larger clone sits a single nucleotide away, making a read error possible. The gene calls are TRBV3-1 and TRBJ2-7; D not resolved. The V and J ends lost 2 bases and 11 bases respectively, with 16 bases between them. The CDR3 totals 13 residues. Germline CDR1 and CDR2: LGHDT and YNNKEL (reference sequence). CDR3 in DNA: TGTGCCAGCAGCCAAAGGGCGTCGATGTCGGAGTACTTC. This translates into CASSQRASMSEYF.

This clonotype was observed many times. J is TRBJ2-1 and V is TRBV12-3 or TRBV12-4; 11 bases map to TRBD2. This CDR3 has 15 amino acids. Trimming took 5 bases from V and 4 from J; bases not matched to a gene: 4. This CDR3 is CASSKLAGGYNEQFF. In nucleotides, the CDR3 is TGTGCCAGCAGTAAGCTAGCGGGGGGTTACAATGAGCAGTTCTTC.

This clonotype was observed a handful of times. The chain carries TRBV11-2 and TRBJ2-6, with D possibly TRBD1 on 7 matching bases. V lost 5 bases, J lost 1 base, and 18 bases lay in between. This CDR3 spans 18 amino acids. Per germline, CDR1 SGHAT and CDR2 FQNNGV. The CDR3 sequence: CASSKGGQTLSGANVLTF. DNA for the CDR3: TGTGCCAGCAGCAAGGGGGGACAGACCTTATCTGGGGCCAACGTCCTGACTTTC.